This T cell receptor (beta chain) came from a study of cytotoxic CD8 clonotypes in ibrutinib-treated CLL (dated by TCRdb to 2020 to 2023). Context from the whole study: In this cohort, around 15 patients were treatment-naive and 11 to 12 were relapsed/refractory, while approximately 18 had unmutated IGHV. Partial responses were observed in about 24 patients and complete responses in 2; after a median follow-up of roughly 62 months, remission was maintained in 15 or so patients and progression was observed in around twelve. Response samples were obtained after a median of approximately twelve months of treatment, with a range of about 6 to 36 months. On average, each sample had about 250,000 productive templates and around 100,000 productive rearrangements. Longitudinal samples were obtainable from 26 of the 86 participants in the trial. Cryopreserved peripheral blood mononuclear cells were collected before treatment, at response, and at either disease progression or sustained remission.

To note about this clone: What antigen it recognizes has not been identified. No base quality values were provided; no much bigger clone lies one nucleotide off.

The goal of deep resolution MiSeq sequencing was a depth between 1 in 1 million and 1 in 200,000 T cells, and coverage averaged 10x per clonotype. TCR beta libraries were generated with the immunoSEQ hsTCRB Kit. Turning to the authors' computational methods: Data were analyzed with ImmunoSEQ Data Assistant and ImmunoSEQ Analyzer, with V, D and J genes assigned per IMGT definitions. Clonality, which ranges from 0 to 1, was calculated as one minus the normalized Shannon entropy of productive rearrangement frequencies. Public clonotype analysis was restricted to overrepresented clonotypes comprising at least 0.05% of each patient's repertoire. Thirteen repertoires from age-matched healthy donors, obtained from immuneACCESS, served as clonality controls. In TCRdb, the immuneACCESS table is reduced to in-frame sequences with V and J assigned. These tables do not hold every clone; where another copy was compared, an unresolved V gene accounts for under half, and the others remain unexplained. V and J calls plus clone size are reproduced from that table; the DNA served to infer D and trimming. This sample comprises around 310,000 clones, 80% of them detected only once. The ten largest clones capture more than 6% of the sample.

At the junction V is shortened by 8 bases and J by 4 bases, with 15 bases in between. The germline V gene gives CDR1 as MDHEN and CDR2 as SYDVKM. The CDR3, cysteine through phenylalanine, is 14 amino acids long. Only the CDR3 part of the read is kept: 42 bases, read in frame from the first base. Around 1.8 micrograms of genomic DNA were extracted from cryopreserved PBMCs for TCR beta library preparation. Longitudinal blood samples from CLL patients receiving ibrutinib monotherapy were subjected to high-throughput TCR beta sequencing. The patients were enrolled in a single-center, open-label phase 2 trial of ibrutinib monotherapy. Here is what the overall study found, with its caveats: Public clonotypes were rare and either shrank or stayed stable during treatment, and the rise in clonality at ibrutinib response reflected expansion of private clonotypes. Baseline clonality exceeded that of age-matched healthy donors and correlated strongly with circulating CD8+ T-cell counts. Clonality rose at ibrutinib response, remained stable during sustained remission, and dropped back toward baseline at progression. Sampling times were not matched between sustained-remission and progressing patients, and lymph node repertoires were not studied.

The V and J genes are TRBV28 and TRBJ1-5; TRBD1 is possibly the D segment (5 matching bases). The sequence derives from a human donor with chronic lymphocytic leukemia. Material: PBMCs, obtained before ibrutinib treatment. CDR3 sequence: CASLNGGRNQPQHF. The nucleotides are TGTGCCAGCCTGAACGGGGGACGGAATCAGCCCCAGCATTTT. The CDR3 plus the reference TRBV28 and TRBJ1-5 genes for the other parts give the full variable domain: DVKVTQSSRYLVKRTGEKVFLECVQDMDHENMFWYRQDPGLGLRLIYFSYDVKMKEKGDIPEGYSVSREKKERFSLILESASTNQTSMYLCASLNGGRNQPQHFGDGTRLSIL.